This TCR beta chain derives from a study of brain T cells in children with intractable seizures. Produced via immunoSEQ multiplex PCR; TCRdb's table is partial and in-frame only. The sample holds 110,000 or so clones, 94% seen once. This CDR3 is built from 12 residues. CDR1 SNHLY and CDR2 FYNNEI come from the germline V gene. V shed 10 bases, J shed 1 base, and the junction held 4 bases outside the gene matches. This receptor was identified in a boy less than two years old with hemimegalencephaly and intractable seizures. The rearrangement joins TRBV2 to TRBJ2-7; 7 bases align to TRBD2. This specimen was peripheral blood, taken at surgery. Written as DNA, the CDR3 is TGTGCCACCAAGCGGGGTTCCTACGAGCAGTACTTC. This gives the protein CATKRGSYEQYF.